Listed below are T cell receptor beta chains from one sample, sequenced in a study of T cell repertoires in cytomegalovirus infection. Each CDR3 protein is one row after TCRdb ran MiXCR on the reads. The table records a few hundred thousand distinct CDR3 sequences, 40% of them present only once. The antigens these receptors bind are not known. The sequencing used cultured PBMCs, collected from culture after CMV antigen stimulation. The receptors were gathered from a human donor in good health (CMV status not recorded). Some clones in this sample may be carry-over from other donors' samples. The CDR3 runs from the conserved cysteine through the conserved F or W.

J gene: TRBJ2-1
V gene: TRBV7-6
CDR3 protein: CASSLSSGGINEQFF

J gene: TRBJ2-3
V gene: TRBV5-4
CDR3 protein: CASSLYSGYTDTQYF

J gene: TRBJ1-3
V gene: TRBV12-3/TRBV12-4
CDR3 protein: CASRSSVGGNTIYF

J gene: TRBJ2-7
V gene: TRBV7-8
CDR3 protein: CASSSRQGQTEQYF

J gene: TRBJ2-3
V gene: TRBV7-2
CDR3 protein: CASSLDGKRTDTQYF

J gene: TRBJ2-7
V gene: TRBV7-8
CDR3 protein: CASSLALTSNSYEQYF

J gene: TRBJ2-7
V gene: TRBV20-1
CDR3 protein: CSARDSEDYEQYF

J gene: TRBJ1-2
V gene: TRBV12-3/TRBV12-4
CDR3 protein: CASKRTGGAIGYTF

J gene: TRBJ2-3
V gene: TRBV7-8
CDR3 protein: CASSLTLPTDTQYF

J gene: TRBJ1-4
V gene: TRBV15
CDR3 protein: CATSAIGGRYGSEKLFF

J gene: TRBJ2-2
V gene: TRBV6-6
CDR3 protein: CASSRTLGPGELFF

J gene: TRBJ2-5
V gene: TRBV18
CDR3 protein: CASSPKGQAYQETQYF

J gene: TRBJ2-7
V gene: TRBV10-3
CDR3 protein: CAISGTSGGLSSEQYF

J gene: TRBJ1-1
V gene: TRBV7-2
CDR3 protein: CASSPQVGGNTEAFF

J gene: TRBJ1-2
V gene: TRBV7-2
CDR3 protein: CASSLALPGRKGSWGYTF

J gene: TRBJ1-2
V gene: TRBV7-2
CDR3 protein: CASSPSPGGAGYTF

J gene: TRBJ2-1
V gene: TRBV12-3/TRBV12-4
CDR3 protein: CASSWGEQFF

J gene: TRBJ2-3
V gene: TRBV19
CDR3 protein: CASTSIRTSGGDANTQYF

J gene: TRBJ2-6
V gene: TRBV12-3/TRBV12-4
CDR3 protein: CASSYTGAGANVLTF

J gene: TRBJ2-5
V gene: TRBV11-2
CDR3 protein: CANTGQLAETQYF

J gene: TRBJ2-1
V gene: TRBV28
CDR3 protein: CASTGGANEQFF

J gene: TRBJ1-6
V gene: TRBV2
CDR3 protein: CASSARLGQGTNSPLHF

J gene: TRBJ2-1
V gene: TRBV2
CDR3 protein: CAARPGDAGPQFF

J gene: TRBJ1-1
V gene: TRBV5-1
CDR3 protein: CASSLELTGVGGAEAFF

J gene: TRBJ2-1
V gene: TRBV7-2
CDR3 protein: CASSSRGPLNEQFF

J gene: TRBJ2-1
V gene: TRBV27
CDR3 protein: CASSPPPSSGFLFNEQFF

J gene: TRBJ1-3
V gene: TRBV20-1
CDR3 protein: CSATHYETYGNTIYF

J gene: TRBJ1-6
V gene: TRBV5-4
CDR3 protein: CASSLNGGLSPLHF

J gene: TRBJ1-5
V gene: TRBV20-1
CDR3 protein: CSARDNREPQHF

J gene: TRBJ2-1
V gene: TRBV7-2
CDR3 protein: CASSLNWAPYNEQFF

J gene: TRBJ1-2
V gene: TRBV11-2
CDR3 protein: CASSSRRQALVGYTF

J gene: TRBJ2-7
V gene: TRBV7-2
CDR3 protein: CASSRGGGQTYEQYF

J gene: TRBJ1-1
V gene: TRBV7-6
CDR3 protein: CASSSTGGALTEAFF

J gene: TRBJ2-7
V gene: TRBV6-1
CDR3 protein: CASSEANHEQYF

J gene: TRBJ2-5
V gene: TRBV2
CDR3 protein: CASSEVRGAQETQYF

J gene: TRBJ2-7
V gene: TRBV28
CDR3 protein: CASSLQDSSYEQYF

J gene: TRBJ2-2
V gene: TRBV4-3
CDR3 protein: CASSQGQVANTGELFF

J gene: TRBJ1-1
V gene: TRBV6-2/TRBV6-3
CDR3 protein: CASSRFLSNTEAFF

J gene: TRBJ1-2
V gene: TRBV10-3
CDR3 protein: CAISEARRGYGYTF

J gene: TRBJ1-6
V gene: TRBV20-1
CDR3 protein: CSASMTGGSPLHF

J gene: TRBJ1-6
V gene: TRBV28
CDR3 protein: CASSYRLGETPLHF

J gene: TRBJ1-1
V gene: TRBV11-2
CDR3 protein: CASSLSPAGIKDTEAFF

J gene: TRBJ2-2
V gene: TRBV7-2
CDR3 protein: CASRPSAGVTGELFF

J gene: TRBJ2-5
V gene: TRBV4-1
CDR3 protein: CASSQLGLIQETQYF

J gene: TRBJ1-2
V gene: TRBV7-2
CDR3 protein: CASSTRSLGYTF

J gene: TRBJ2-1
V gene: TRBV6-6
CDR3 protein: CASSYARGSAYNEQFF

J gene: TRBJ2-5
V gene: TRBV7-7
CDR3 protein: CASTPSVQHQETQYF

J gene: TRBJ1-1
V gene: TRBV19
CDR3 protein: CASSLQIGGLNTEAFF